A selection of T cell receptor beta chains follows, all from one sample in a study of blood T cell repertoires in COVID-19. Profiling relied on immunoSEQ multiplex PCR, and the TCRdb table lists in-frame clones only, not all of them. The table includes about 150,000 clones, 60% to 80% detected once. The sequencing input was peripheral blood. The receptors derive from a man aged 50 to 60 with active or convalescent COVID-19. CDR3s include the opening cysteine and the closing phenylalanine or tryptophan. D genes are given only for firm matches.

D	V	J	CDR3
-	TRBV28	TRBJ2-7	CASSSLETYEQYF
TRBD2	TRBV4-1	TRBJ2-3	CASSQTSVTDTQYF
TRBD2	TRBV4-2	TRBJ2-2	CASSPGGNTGELFF
TRBD1	TRBV28	TRBJ2-3	CASSLGRGTDTQYF
-	TRBV24-1	TRBJ1-4	CATSSGGANEKLFF
TRBD2	TRBV28	TRBJ2-1	CPSSLIIWGGRGRASYNEQFF
-	TRBV6-7	TRBJ2-5	CASSYSRRQDRGPQETQYF
TRBD2	TRBV28	TRBJ2-7	CASRGAGGPGEQYF
TRBD2	TRBV6-4	TRBJ2-7	CASSDSGREAAYEQYF
-	TRBV6-2/TRBV6-3	TRBJ2-1	CASSYAAYNEQFF
-	TRBV9	TRBJ2-3	CASSYPEGGGYQAYTDTQYF
-	TRBV11-3	TRBJ2-5	CASSLGRETQYF
-	TRBV12-3/TRBV12-4	TRBJ1-1	CASSWGQNTEAFF
TRBD1	TRBV4-1	TRBJ1-1	CASSQGQGGWAFF
-	TRBV27	TRBJ1-2	CASSFYRKGYGYTF
-	TRBV29-1	TRBJ2-7	CSVELRTETYEQYF
-	TRBV19	TRBJ2-1	CASTSSVNEQFF
-	TRBV9	TRBJ2-7	CASSVGGPVREQYF
-	TRBV6-2/TRBV6-3	TRBJ2-7	CASSAGFYEQYF
TRBD1	TRBV28	TRBJ1-4	CASSRQTGADEKLFF
-	TRBV6-5	TRBJ2-2	CASSYSAGNTGELFF
-	TRBV27	TRBJ2-1	CASSLSSSVNNEQFF
-	TRBV7-8	TRBJ1-4	CASSLEISSRVEKLFF
-	TRBV5-1	TRBJ2-2	CASSLESYIGELFF
TRBD1	TRBV9	TRBJ1-3	CASKGTVDRTIYF
TRBD1	TRBV7-9	TRBJ1-1	CASRTDREITEAFF
-	TRBV7-9	TRBJ2-3	CASSLGPSDTQYF
TRBD1	TRBV27	TRBJ1-4	CASSGTVNNEKLFF
TRBD2	TRBV28	TRBJ2-5	CASSWTSGPQETQYF
-	TRBV2	TRBJ1-6	CASSVGSSYNSPLHF
TRBD1	TRBV7-9	TRBJ1-2	CASSLIGQGAEGYTF
-	TRBV27	TRBJ2-5	CASTSSGWQETQYF
-	TRBV28	TRBJ1-3	CASSLQSRNTIYF
TRBD2	TRBV19	TRBJ2-7	CASSAQGLAEYWEQYF
TRBD1	TRBV5-1	TRBJ2-3	CASSLARDRDTQYF
TRBD1	TRBV24-1	TRBJ2-5	CATSPGDRGWETQYF
TRBD2	TRBV7-9	TRBJ2-7	CASSSYQREYYYEQYF
-	TRBV11-2	TRBJ2-3	CASSLIGGTDTQYF
-	TRBV5-1	TRBJ2-3	CASSSTGDTQYF
-	TRBV24-1	TRBJ2-7	CATSDFGLEQYF
TRBD2	TRBV7-6	TRBJ2-5	CASSPLAGSQKTQYF
TRBD1	TRBV30	TRBJ1-6	CAWSPPYFGQGSSSPLHF
TRBD1	TRBV5-1	TRBJ2-2	CASSSTGGLNTGELFF
TRBD1	TRBV5-1	TRBJ2-3	CASSLGPGQGTDTQYF
TRBD2	TRBV12-5	TRBJ2-1	CASGLGLAGSNEQFF
TRBD2	TRBV9	TRBJ2-5	CASSVGGGETQYF
-	TRBV28	TRBJ2-1	CASSLFRGTGIYNEQFF
TRBD2	TRBV4-2	TRBJ2-1	CASSHVRTSGRNEQFF
-	TRBV30	TRBJ1-2	CAWTTAAGVGYTF